A selection of T cell receptor beta chains follows, all from one sample in a study of T cell clones after liver transplantation. Sequencing used immunoSEQ multiplex PCR; TCRdb keeps in-frame clones, though not all of them. This table holds 90,000 to 120,000 clones, approximately 78% found once. Sample: CD4+ T cells from blood, taken before liver transplant. The receptors were sampled from a human donor who received a liver transplant. The CDR3 runs from the conserved cysteine through the conserved F or W. Each record gives: J gene, CDR3 length, V gene, D gene, clone size, CDR3 DNA, CDR3 protein. D genes are given only for firm matches. A row's size may be missing; if present it is once, few, many or a size class.

j_call: TRBJ2-2; cdr3_length: 13; v_call: TRBV10-1; d_call: TRBD2; clone_size: .; cdr3_nt: TGCGCCAGCCGTGGGCTAGCGGCCGGGGAGCTGTTTTTT; cdr3_aa: CASRGLAAGELFF
j_call: TRBJ1-5; cdr3_length: 15; v_call: TRBV10-3; d_call: .; clone_size: .; cdr3_nt: TGTGCCATCAGTGAGGACAGATTTAGCAATCAGCCCCAGCATTTT; cdr3_aa: CAISEDRFSNQPQHF
j_call: TRBJ2-7; cdr3_length: 12; v_call: TRBV28; d_call: .; clone_size: once; cdr3_nt: TGTGCCAGCAGTCCAGGCTACGCAGGGCAGTACTTC; cdr3_aa: CASSPGYAGQYF
j_call: TRBJ2-5; cdr3_length: 17; v_call: TRBV28; d_call: TRBD2; clone_size: .; cdr3_nt: TGTGCCAGCAGTTTATCGACTAGCGGGAGGTACCAAGAGACCCAGTACTTC; cdr3_aa: CASSLSTSGRYQETQYF
j_call: TRBJ2-3; cdr3_length: 15; v_call: TRBV7-2; d_call: TRBD2; clone_size: few; cdr3_nt: TGTGCCACCAAACCCGCGGGGGGGCTCACAGATACGCAGTATTTT; cdr3_aa: CATKPAGGLTDTQYF
j_call: TRBJ2-7; cdr3_length: 14; v_call: TRBV19; d_call: TRBD1; clone_size: .; cdr3_nt: TGTGCCAGTAGTACCGGGACAGGACCCTACGAGCAGTACTTC; cdr3_aa: CASSTGTGPYEQYF
j_call: TRBJ2-7; cdr3_length: 12; v_call: TRBV18; d_call: .; clone_size: .; cdr3_nt: TGTGCCAGCTCCCCGAGCTCCTACGAGCAGTACTTC; cdr3_aa: CASSPSSYEQYF
j_call: TRBJ2-2; cdr3_length: 18; v_call: TRBV11-3; d_call: .; clone_size: .; cdr3_nt: TGTGCCAGCAGCTCCGTGGGGGTGGGCAGGATGAACACCGGGGAGCTGTTTTTT; cdr3_aa: CASSSVGVGRMNTGELFF
j_call: TRBJ2-2; cdr3_length: 15; v_call: TRBV5-1; d_call: TRBD2; clone_size: .; cdr3_nt: TGCGCCAGCAACCAAGTAGCGGGAGTGAGCGGGGAGCTGTTTTTT; cdr3_aa: CASNQVAGVSGELFF
j_call: TRBJ2-5; cdr3_length: 17; v_call: TRBV7-9; d_call: .; clone_size: once; cdr3_nt: TGTGCCAGCAGCTTAGCGCGTCCAGCGGCAAGCCAAGAGACCCAGTACTTC; cdr3_aa: CASSLARPAASQETQYF
j_call: TRBJ1-6; cdr3_length: 13; v_call: TRBV9; d_call: TRBD1; clone_size: .; cdr3_nt: TGTGCCAGCAGCACAGGGGCTGATTCACCCCTCCACTTT; cdr3_aa: CASSTGADSPLHF
j_call: TRBJ2-1; cdr3_length: 14; v_call: TRBV28; d_call: .; clone_size: .; cdr3_nt: TGTGCCAGCAGGGCTCGGGACTCCTACAATGAGCAGTTCTTC; cdr3_aa: CASRARDSYNEQFF
j_call: TRBJ1-1; cdr3_length: 12; v_call: TRBV6-6; d_call: .; clone_size: .; cdr3_nt: TGTGCCAGCAGTTACTCCGGGGAGGTAGCTTTCTTT; cdr3_aa: CASSYSGEVAFF
j_call: TRBJ2-7; cdr3_length: 14; v_call: TRBV7-7; d_call: .; clone_size: .; cdr3_nt: TGTGCCAGCAGCTTGGGAAATAACGGCGACGAGCAGTACTTC; cdr3_aa: CASSLGNNGDEQYF
j_call: TRBJ2-2; cdr3_length: 15; v_call: TRBV29-1; d_call: TRBD2; clone_size: .; cdr3_nt: TGCAGCGCCCGTGGGACGGGGGGGCCCACCGGGGAGCTGTTTTTT; cdr3_aa: CSARGTGGPTGELFF
j_call: TRBJ2-1; cdr3_length: 13; v_call: TRBV18; d_call: .; clone_size: .; cdr3_nt: TGTGCCAGCTCACCAATGGGGCTGGATGAGCAGTTCTTC; cdr3_aa: CASSPMGLDEQFF
j_call: TRBJ2-7; cdr3_length: 13; v_call: TRBV5-8; d_call: .; clone_size: .; cdr3_nt: TGTGCCAGCAGCTTGGCGGGGAGCCACGAGCAGTACTTC; cdr3_aa: CASSLAGSHEQYF
j_call: TRBJ2-1; cdr3_length: 15; v_call: TRBV7-2; d_call: .; clone_size: .; cdr3_nt: TGTGCCAGCAGCTTAGATCGTTCCAGGGCTAATGAGCAGTTCTTC; cdr3_aa: CASSLDRSRANEQFF
j_call: TRBJ2-2; cdr3_length: 15; v_call: TRBV7-7; d_call: TRBD1; clone_size: .; cdr3_nt: TGTGCCAGCAGCAGTTGGGACAGGAACACCGGGGAGCTGTTTTTT; cdr3_aa: CASSSWDRNTGELFF
j_call: TRBJ1-1; cdr3_length: 13; v_call: TRBV5-1; d_call: .; clone_size: .; cdr3_nt: TGCGCCAGCAGCTTACAGACGAACACTGAAGCTTTCTTT; cdr3_aa: CASSLQTNTEAFF
j_call: TRBJ1-1; cdr3_length: 15; v_call: TRBV10-3; d_call: .; clone_size: .; cdr3_nt: TGTGCCATCAGTGATCTTGGGGCAAGGGAAACTGAAGCTTTCTTT; cdr3_aa: CAISDLGARETEAFF
j_call: TRBJ2-1; cdr3_length: 12; v_call: TRBV11-2; d_call: .; clone_size: .; cdr3_nt: TGTGCCAGCAGCTTCCTCGGGCGGGAGCAGTTCTTC; cdr3_aa: CASSFLGREQFF
j_call: TRBJ1-3; cdr3_length: 15; v_call: TRBV15; d_call: .; clone_size: few; cdr3_nt: TGTGCCACCAGCAGAAGGCCGGGGCTTGGAAACACCATATATTTT; cdr3_aa: CATSRRPGLGNTIYF
j_call: TRBJ2-1; cdr3_length: 18; v_call: TRBV11-2; d_call: TRBD1; clone_size: few; cdr3_nt: TGTGCCAGCAGCTTAGGGGGTCGACAGGGATACACCTACAATGAGCAGTTCTTC; cdr3_aa: CASSLGGRQGYTYNEQFF
j_call: TRBJ1-5; cdr3_length: 14; v_call: TRBV2; d_call: TRBD1; clone_size: .; cdr3_nt: TGTGCCAGCAGGGGACAGGTTGGCAATCAGCCCCAGCATTTT; cdr3_aa: CASRGQVGNQPQHF
j_call: TRBJ2-5; cdr3_length: 14; v_call: TRBV10-1; d_call: .; clone_size: .; cdr3_nt: TGCGCCAGCACCGACAATTGTTTAGGGGAGACCCAGTACTTC; cdr3_aa: CASTDNCLGETQYF
j_call: TRBJ2-7; cdr3_length: 14; v_call: TRBV29-1; d_call: TRBD1; clone_size: .; cdr3_nt: TGCAGCGGTGGGAGGGGGACAGGGGTCAACGAGCAGTACTTC; cdr3_aa: CSGGRGTGVNEQYF
j_call: TRBJ1-5; cdr3_length: 16; v_call: TRBV5-8; d_call: TRBD1; clone_size: few; cdr3_nt: TGTGCCAGCAGCTTAATGGAGGGGGCAGGGAATCAGCCCCAGCATTTT; cdr3_aa: CASSLMEGAGNQPQHF
j_call: TRBJ1-3; cdr3_length: 15; v_call: TRBV6-1; d_call: .; clone_size: .; cdr3_nt: TGTGCCAGCAGTGAGCGCCAGGGCGGGAGAAACACCATATATTTT; cdr3_aa: CASSERQGGRNTIYF
j_call: TRBJ2-1; cdr3_length: 13; v_call: TRBV6-4; d_call: .; clone_size: .; cdr3_nt: TGTGCCAGCAGTCGGGTGGCGTCCGGTGAGCAGTTCTTC; cdr3_aa: CASSRVASGEQFF
j_call: TRBJ2-1; cdr3_length: 15; v_call: TRBV2; d_call: .; clone_size: .; cdr3_nt: TGTGCCAGCAGTGAAGTCAGGGGTGACTACAATGAGCAGTTCTTC; cdr3_aa: CASSEVRGDYNEQFF
j_call: TRBJ1-2; cdr3_length: 15; v_call: TRBV9; d_call: .; clone_size: .; cdr3_nt: TGTGCCAGCAGCGTAGGAAACAGCGCTAACTATGGCTACACCTTC; cdr3_aa: CASSVGNSANYGYTF
j_call: TRBJ2-2; cdr3_length: 18; v_call: TRBV7-9; d_call: .; clone_size: .; cdr3_nt: TGTGCCAGCAGCTTACCAGATTGGACAAGAATTAACACCGGGGAGCTGTTTTTT; cdr3_aa: CASSLPDWTRINTGELFF